Sequencing of this T cell receptor (beta chain) was carried out in a study of CD8 T cells in ankylosing spondylitis (dated by TCRdb to 2016 to 2017). A note on the overall study: To find TCR variants linked to disease, the study profiled T cell receptor beta repertoires in ankylosing spondylitis patients and healthy donors. The whole study cohort included 90 to 120 healthy donors and about two dozen ankylosing spondylitis patients. Samples of peripheral blood were taken, and for ankylosing spondylitis patients, synovial fluid was collected as well. General study outcomes and caveats: A CD8+ phenotype was shown by the disease-linked clones, which were found at relatively low frequencies in peripheral blood. Blood from ankylosing spondylitis patients appeared to be characterized by a TCR beta motif made up of several highly homologous amino acid variants. The disease-linked clones were reported to be significantly enriched in matched synovial fluid samples from ankylosing spondylitis patients. Some TCR beta motif variants had previously been reported in synovial fluid and blood of reactive arthritis patients, which suggested common disease-initiation mechanisms.

Per the germline V gene, MNHEY is the CDR1 and SVGAGI is the CDR2. The V end loses 2 bases and the J end loses 8 bases, and a stretch of 18 bases separates them. From the cysteine up to the phenylalanine, the CDR3 has a length of 15 residues. Here the CDR3 DNA is all that survives: 45 bases in frame from base 1. This clonotype was seen a few times. Its antigen is not yet known. The record has no base qualities; no much larger clone is one base away. The sample was run on an Illumina HiSeq 2500. Quantitative 5'-RACE with molecular barcodes was used to prepare TCR beta libraries. Processing in the source paper ran as follows. A new computational method based on a probabilistic model of VDJ rearrangement was used to identify disease-linked TCR variants. The public reads were reanalyzed by TCRdb: fastp trimming at Q25, MiXCR alignment, in-frame beta chains only. Rows with one shared CDR3 protein collapse into an entry with the most common genes and DNA. Clone size and V and J calls follow TCRdb, not the original study. This sample comprises 800,000 to 900,000 distinct CDR3 sequences, approximately 12% of them detected only once. Roughly 0.51% of the sample is in the top ten clones.

The TCR originated in a male donor with ankylosing spondylitis. Sequences were obtained from blood, either unsorted or a sorted T cell fraction (not recorded which). The chain is made from TRBV6-5 and TRBJ1-2, and possibly TRBD1, on 5 matching bases. The CDR3 has the sequence CASSYAFSGGRGYTF. The nucleotides are TGTGCCAGCAGTTACGCTTTCAGCGGGGGTCGGGGCTACACCTTC.